This record looks at one TCR beta chain sequence and its context. This sample was included in a study of CD8+ T cells in alopecia areata. Specified treatment: oral pan-JAK inhibitor, 5-10 mg twice daily. This CDR3 is 13 amino acids long. Germline CDR1 is MNHEY and CDR2 is SVGAGI. The V end lost 4 bases, the J end lost 3 bases, and 9 bases lay between the germline ends. Extracted RNA was reverse transcribed into cDNA, the sequencing template. The protocol was immunoSEQ multiplex PCR, while the TCRdb copy is restricted to in-frame clones and leaves out a portion. Of 150,000 to 200,000 clones in the sample, around three fifths were seen once.

The chain is built from TRBV6-5 and TRBJ1-2; no firm D call. The source of this sequence is a human donor with alopecia areata. Sequenced here: CD4+ T cells sorted from blood, sampled at week 24, from a patient treated with tofacitinib. CDR3 coding DNA: TGTGCCAGCAGTTTTCTATCGTACTATGGCTACACCTTC. Translating gives CASSFLSYYGYTF.